This entry is about one TCR beta chain. In the original processing: Nucleated cell counts were estimated from reference gene primer amplification. The method was immunoSEQ multiplex PCR; TCRdb's version includes in-frame clones alone and lacks a portion of them. V and J calls and clone size follow that table, whereas D and trimming were derived from the DNA. The table has 95,000 to 150,000 clones, 82% seen once. This entry is derived from a study of blood T cell repertoires in COVID-19. Study overall: Samples came from the United States, Italy and Spain, spanning acute and convalescent COVID-19. In each case, the material was cDNA or gDNA derived from T cells, B-cell-depleted T cells, or PBMCs.

With V trimmed by 6 bases and J by 7 bases, 5 bases remained unmatched. The CDR3 contains 13 residues. The germline gives CDR1 LGHDT, CDR2 YNNKEL (reference sequence). The sequenced sample was peripheral blood. V usage is TRBV3-1 (or the pseudogene TRBV3-2) and J usage is TRBJ1-2, with 10 bases fitting TRBD1. This clonotype was obtained from a woman in her 70s with acute or convalescent COVID-19. CDR3 DNA: TGTGCCAGCAGTGAGGGACAGGGGAGTGGCTACACCTTC. Protein product: CASSEGQGSGYTF.